What follows are 15 T cell receptor beta chains derived from one specimen sequenced in a study of blood T cell repertoires in COVID-19. Sequencing used immunoSEQ multiplex PCR; TCRdb keeps in-frame clones, though not all of them. The repertoire consists of over 20,000 clones, with roughly nine tenths occurring once and the leading ten covering about 9.6%. The sample was peripheral blood. The receptors were sampled from a man aged 65-85 years with acute or convalescent COVID-19.

The chain carries TRBV2 and TRBJ2-3; D possibly corresponds to TRBD2 (5 bases). Trimming shortened V by 6 bases and J by 2 bases, and 15 bases separated the two germline ends. CDR3 length equals 15 residues. The germline V gene has CDR1 SNHLY and CDR2 FYNNEI. DNA for the CDR3: TGTGCCAGCAGCCCCCAATTACTAGTCACAGATACGCAGTATTTT. It is translated as CASSPQLLVTDTQYF. The full variable domain, rest sourced from reference TRBV2 and TRBJ2-3, is EPEVTQTPSHQVTQMGQEVILRCVPISNHLYFYWYRQILGQKVEFLVSFYNNEISEKSEIFDDQFSVERPDGSNFTLKIRSTKLEDSAMYFCASSPQLLVTDTQYFGPGTRLTVL.

Comment on this clone: This CDR3 is also generated by other DNA sequences in the sample. V gene TRBV9 combines with J gene TRBJ1-2; D is ambiguous. CDR1 is SGDLS, CDR2 YYNGEE, per germline. V lost 0 bases and J 4 bases, leaving 4 bases between the germline ends. CDR3 length equals 12 residues. This chain's CDR3 is CASSVDSYGYTF. Written as DNA, the CDR3 is TGTGCCAGCAGCGTAGACAGCTATGGCTACACCTTC. The complete variable domain, with remaining parts taken from reference TRBV9 and TRBJ1-2, reads DSGVTQTPKHLITATGQRVTLRCSPRSGDLSVYWYQQSLDQGLQFLIQYYNGEERAKGNILERFSAQQFPDLHSELNLSSLELGDSALYFCASSVDSYGYTFGSGTRLTVV.

This clone is deemed medium-sized. The chain uses TRBV6-1 and TRBJ1-5, with D unclear. The V end lost 2 bases, the J end lost 9 bases, and 14 bases lay between the germline ends. The CDR3 contains 14 residues. Germline V lookup: CDR1 MNHNS, CDR2 SASEGT. The CDR3 nucleotides read TGTGCCAGCAGTGAATCTGCGGCGGCGCGGCCCCAGCATTTT. Amino acid sequence: CASSESAAARPQHF.

As DNA, the CDR3 is TGTGCCACCTGTGGGGGGGGTACGGAGCCCCAGCATTTT. Encoded protein: CATCGGGTEPQHF. The genes are TRBV24-1 and TRBJ1-5, with D possibly being TRBD1 (5 bases). Germline-derived CDR1 and CDR2 are KGHDR and SFDVKD. This CDR3 has 13 residues. Trimming removed 9 bases at V and 8 bases at J, with 16 bases between.

This chain connects TRBV27 to TRBJ1-1, with a tentative D call TRBD1 (6 bases). CDR1 MNHEY and CDR2 SMNVEV come from the germline V gene (reference sequence). Trimming removed 4 bases from V and 4 bases from J, with 10 bases in between. The CDR3 extends over 13 amino acids. The CDR3 reads CASSSSRGTEAFF. In nucleotides, the CDR3 is TGTGCCAGCAGTTCCTCCAGGGGCACTGAAGCTTTCTTT.

The rearrangement links TRBV5-5 to TRBJ1-5; no reliable D call. The V gene's germline CDR1 is SGHKS and CDR2 YYEKEE (reference sequence). V lost 4 bases to trimming and J lost 4 bases, with 9 bases between them. CDR3 length equals 13 residues. For the CDR3, the DNA is TGTGCCAGCAGCCCCGATAGTAATCAGCCCCAGCATTTT. This translates into CASSPDSNQPQHF.

V usage is TRBV28 and J usage is TRBJ2-3; a weak D match, TRBD1 (6 bases). The germline V and J ends were trimmed by 7 bases and 12 bases, with 14 bases remaining between them. Germline CDR1 is MDHEN and CDR2 is SYDVKM. The CDR3 is made up of 11 amino acids. This CDR3 reads CASTTTGDQYF. CDR3 coding DNA: TGTGCCAGCACTACGACAGGAGACCAGTATTTT.

The chain employs TRBV5-1 and TRBJ1-1; no clear D. This CDR3 has 14 amino acids. The ends were cut back, 0 bases at V and 1 base at J, with 7 bases in the middle. Germline CDR1 SGHRS, CDR2 YFSETQ. CDR3 region: CASSLEAGNTEAFF. The DNA of the CDR3 is TGCGCCAGCAGCTTGGAGGCAGGGAACACTGAAGCTTTCTTT.

This chain joins TRBV7-2 and TRBJ1-3, with D unresolved. V lost 3 bases and J lost 4, with 7 bases in between. The germline V gene has CDR1 SGHTA and CDR2 FQGNSA. This CDR3 is 13 amino acids long. The CDR3 DNA follows: TGTGCCAGCAGCTTCGGGTGGGGAAACACCATATATTTT. It translates to CASSFGWGNTIYF.

The CDR3 sequence: CASSVTSGSLDEQFF. The DNA for the CDR3 is TGTGCCAGCAGCGTAACTAGCGGGAGTTTAGATGAGCAGTTCTTC. The chain recombines TRBV9 with TRBJ2-1; 11 positions agree with TRBD2. Germline V gene lookup returns CDR1 SGDLS and CDR2 YYNGEE. The CDR3 is 15 amino acids. Trimming took 1 base from V and 8 from J; bases not matched to a gene: 5.

This CDR3 is CASGQYEQYF. The DNA for the CDR3 is TGTGCCAGCGGTCAGTACGAGCAGTACTTC. V and J are TRBV6-5 and TRBJ2-7; D is uncertain. Trimming took off 8 bases at V and 4 bases at J, with 6 bases between the two ends. Germline values: CDR1 MNHEY, CDR2 SVGAGI. This CDR3 has 10 residues.

V and J are TRBV12-3 or TRBV12-4 and TRBJ2-1; 8 bases line up with TRBD1. V dropped 9 bases and J dropped 8; count of bases not matched to a gene: 9. The CDR3 loop spans 13 amino acids. CDR3 region: CASIGYRGDEQFF. The CDR3 nucleotides read TGTGCCAGTATTGGATACAGGGGGGATGAGCAGTTCTTC.

This clone was detected once. V gene TRBV28 combines with J gene TRBJ1-1; D may be TRBD1 (5 bases). The CDR3 is 15 amino acids. Germline CDR1 and CDR2: MDHEN and SYDVKM. Between the trimmed V and J ends, which lost 2 bases and 1 base, there was a span of 11 bases. The CDR3 nucleotides read TGTGCCAGCAGTTTAATGACAGCCCGGAACACTGAAGCTTTCTTT. It yields the protein CASSLMTARNTEAFF. Full variable domain (rest looked up from reference TRBV28 and TRBJ1-1): DVKVTQSSRYLVKRTGEKVFLECVQDMDHENMFWYRQDPGLGLRLIYFSYDVKMKEKGDIPEGYSVSREKKERFSLILESASTNQTSMYLCASSLMTARNTEAFFGQGTRLTVV.

The rearrangement joins TRBV7-8 to TRBJ2-3; D gene unclear. Germline-derived CDR1 and CDR2 are SGHVS and FQNEAQ. The CDR3 spans 15 residues. Trimming cost V 6 bases and J 5 bases, with 18 bases left between them. The CDR3 loop is CASRELGAAGDTQYF. The CDR3 nucleotides are TGTGCCAGCAGAGAACTTGGAGCCGCCGGAGATACGCAGTATTTT.

This clone came up once. V and J are TRBV28 and TRBJ2-2, with 7 bases lining up with TRBD2. V shed 2 bases, J shed 2 bases, and the junction held 2 bases outside the gene matches. The CDR3 loop spans 15 amino acids. The germline gives CDR1 MDHEN, CDR2 SYDVKM. CDR3 region: CASSLGGGNTGELFF. The CDR3 nucleotides read TGTGCCAGCAGTTTAGGCGGGGGAAACACCGGGGAGCTGTTTTTT.